Shown below are 15 T cell receptor beta chains from a single sample sequenced in a study of shared clonotypes between healthy human individuals. The data were produced by immunoSEQ multiplex PCR, yet TCRdb's version contains in-frame clones alone and is incomplete. The sample lists about 490,000 clones; around 85% were seen once. Sequencing used PBMCs. All receptors come from a woman aged 40 to 49 in good health. Some clones in this sample may be carry-over from other donors' samples.

The CDR3 here is CASSLYIEQFF. The CDR3 DNA is TGTGCCAGCAGCTTATATATTGAGCAGTTCTTC. The gene calls are TRBV7-9 and TRBJ2-1; the D is unclear. This CDR3 is built from 11 residues. Trimming left V 2 bases short and J 9 bases short, with 5 bases between. Germline V gives CDR1 SEHNR, CDR2 FQNEAQ (reference sequence).

The chain combines TRBV19 with TRBJ2-7; the match to TRBD2 covers 8 bases. CDR1 and CDR2 (germline): LNHDA, SQIVND (reference sequence). The CDR3 is 15 residues long. Unmatched junction bases numbered 10, after V lost 5 bases and J lost 4 bases. The CDR3 here is CASSSGLLAVYEQYF. The CDR3 bases are TGTGCCAGTAGTTCCGGCCTACTAGCGGTATACGAGCAGTACTTC.

This chain joins TRBV27 and TRBJ1-2; 9 positions match TRBD1. In germline, CDR1 is MNHEY, CDR2 SMNVEV (reference sequence). There are 15 residues in the CDR3. The trim removed 5 bases at V and 2 bases at J, leaving 6 bases unmatched. CDR3 sequence (DNA): TGTGCCAGCAGTCTACAGGGGGCCCCAAACTATGGCTACACCTTC. This encodes CASSLQGAPNYGYTF.

A word on this clone: Other DNA sequences in this sample translate to the same CDR3. J is TRBJ1-1 and V is TRBV18, with D unclear. V gave up 3 bases and J gave up 0 bases, with 5 bases separating them. Germline CDR1 is KGHSH and CDR2 is LQKENI. This CDR3 spans 13 amino acids. The CDR3 loop reads CASSPAMNTEAFF. As DNA, the CDR3 is TGTGCCAGCTCACCCGCAATGAACACTGAAGCTTTCTTT. Filled out from reference TRBV18 and TRBJ1-1, the complete variable domain reads NAGVMQNPRHLVRRRGQEARLRCSPMKGHSHVYWYRQLPEEGLKFMVYLQKENIIDESGMPKERFSAEFPKEGPSILRIQQVVRGDSAAYFCASSPAMNTEAFFGQGTRLTVV.

The chain has TRBV11-2 and TRBJ2-2, with D perhaps matching TRBD1 (5 bases). Germline CDR1 and CDR2: SGHAT and FQNNGV. V was shortened by 4 bases and J by 6 bases, with 12 bases between the two germline ends. The CDR3 has 14 residues. The CDR3 bases are TGTGCCAGCAGCTACCTCCAGGGTTCCGGGGAGCTGTTTTTT. Translated: CASSYLQGSGELFF.

The rearrangement links TRBV6-7 to TRBJ1-6; D gene ambiguous. TRBV6-7 is annotated as an ORF whose role is uncertain. The CDR3 extends over 14 amino acids. V was shortened by 2 bases and J by 9 bases, with 11 bases between the two germline ends. CDR3 DNA: TGTGCCAGCAGTTACGAGGCAGGCGGTTCACCCCTCCACTTT. Protein product: CASSYEAGGSPLHF.

J is TRBJ1-1 and V is TRBV9; 7 bases align to TRBD1. J gave up 3 bases and V 4 bases, and 3 bases lay outside the gene matches. Germline CDR1 is SGDLS and CDR2 is YYNGEE. The CDR3 is made up of 13 amino acids. The CDR3 protein is CASSPQGHTEAFF. CDR3 DNA sequence: TGTGCCAGCAGCCCACAGGGGCACACTGAAGCTTTCTTT.

J is TRBJ1-2 and V is TRBV6-6; possible D gene TRBD1, 6 bases. The CDR3 extends over 14 amino acids. Germline lookup yields CDR1 MNHNY and CDR2 SVGAGI (reference sequence). The V gene lost 2 bases and the J gene lost 5 bases, with 12 bases spanning the gap. Here the CDR3 reads CASSYDRRSYGYTF. The CDR3, as DNA: TGTGCCAGCAGTTACGACAGGAGGAGTTATGGCTACACCTTC.

With regard to this clone: This likely reflects a read error, since a far larger clone is one base away. The missing conserved phenylalanine or tryptophan at the end of this CDR3 makes a read error likely. The chain carries TRBV5-1 and TRBJ2-2; D assignment may be TRBD1 or TRBD2 (6 bases each). The CDR3 runs to 16 residues. The V and J ends lost 4 bases and 0 bases respectively, with 13 bases between them. Germline assignment: CDR1 SGHRS and CDR2 YFSETQ. CDR3 loop: CASSTGTGTNTGELFI. CDR3 nucleotides: TGCGCCAGCAGCACAGGGACTGGCACGAACACCGGGGAGCTGTTTATT.

The genes are TRBV9 and TRBJ2-1; the match to TRBD2 covers 9 bases. After removal of 0 bases from V and 9 bases from J, the junction contained 7 bases not matched to a gene. The CDR3 runs 15 residues. Germline CDR1 is SGDLS and CDR2 is YYNGEE. CDR3 nucleotides: TGTGCCAGCAGCGTAGGGATAGCGGGAGTATCTGAGCAGTTCTTC. Amino acids: CASSVGIAGVSEQFF.

Of note for this clone: A far larger clone lies a single base away; this is likely a read error. Different DNA sequences within this sample yield the same CDR3. The rearrangement joins TRBV29-1 to TRBJ1-1, with D unresolved. This CDR3 has 13 amino acids. CDR1 SQVTM and CDR2 ANQGSEA come from the germline V gene. CDR3 residues: CSVGVGGNTEAFF. The DNA of the CDR3 is TGCAGCGTTGGCGTGGGCGGGAACACTGAAGCATTCTTT.

The V and J genes are TRBV21-1 and TRBJ2-7; TRBD1 is the table's D call, not checked against the DNA. TRBV21-1 has pseudogene status. The CDR3 consists of 14 residues. The CDR3 region has the DNA TGTGCCAGCAGGTCGGGACAGGGAAACTACGAGCAGTACTTC. Residues: CASRSGQGNYEQYF.

The V gene is TRBV9, the J gene TRBJ1-3; 7 bases match TRBD1. Germline CDR1 and CDR2: SGDLS and YYNGEE. The length of the CDR3 is 15 residues. V dropped 4 bases and J dropped 4; count of bases not matched to a gene: 8. Written as DNA, the CDR3 is TGTGCCAGCAGCATGACGACAGGGTCCGGAAACACCATATATTTT. It yields the protein CASSMTTGSGNTIYF.

The chain recombines TRBV5-1 with TRBJ2-1, with 9 bases matching TRBD2. The V and J ends lost 0 bases and 7 bases, in that order; junction bases with no gene match: 5. CDR3 size: 15 residues. Looked up from germline, CDR1 is SGHRS and CDR2 is YFSETQ. The CDR3 coding sequence is TGCGCCAGCAGCTTGGGTAGCGGGAGTTGGAATGAGCAGTTCTTC. Amino acids: CASSLGSGSWNEQFF.

This sequence joins TRBV28 and TRBJ2-7; the match to TRBD2 covers 8 bases. Germline V lookup: CDR1 MDHEN, CDR2 SYDVKM. Germline trimming cut 6 bases from V and 6 bases from J; bases unmatched to any gene: 7. The CDR3 runs 13 residues. This CDR3 is CASRKAGVVEQYF. DNA of the CDR3: TGTGCCAGCAGGAAAGCGGGAGTAGTCGAGCAGTACTTC.